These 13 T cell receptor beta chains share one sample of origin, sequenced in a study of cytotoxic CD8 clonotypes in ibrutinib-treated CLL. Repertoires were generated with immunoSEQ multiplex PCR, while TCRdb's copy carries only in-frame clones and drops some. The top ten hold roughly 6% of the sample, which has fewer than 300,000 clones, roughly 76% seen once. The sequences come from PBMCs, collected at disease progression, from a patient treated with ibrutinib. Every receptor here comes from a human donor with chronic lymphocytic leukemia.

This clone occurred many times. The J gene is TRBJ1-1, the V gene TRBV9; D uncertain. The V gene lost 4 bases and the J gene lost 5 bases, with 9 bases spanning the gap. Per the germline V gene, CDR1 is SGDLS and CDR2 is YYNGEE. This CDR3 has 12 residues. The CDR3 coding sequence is TGTGCCAGCAGCTCGACACCAACTGAAGCTTTCTTT. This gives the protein CASSSTPTEAFF.

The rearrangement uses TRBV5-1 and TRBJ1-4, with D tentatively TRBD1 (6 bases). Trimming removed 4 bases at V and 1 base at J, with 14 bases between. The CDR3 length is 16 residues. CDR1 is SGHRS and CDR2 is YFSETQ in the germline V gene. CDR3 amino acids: CASSPDSPLTNEKLFF. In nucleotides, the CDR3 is TGCGCCAGCAGCCCGGACAGCCCGTTAACTAATGAAAAACTGTTTTTT.

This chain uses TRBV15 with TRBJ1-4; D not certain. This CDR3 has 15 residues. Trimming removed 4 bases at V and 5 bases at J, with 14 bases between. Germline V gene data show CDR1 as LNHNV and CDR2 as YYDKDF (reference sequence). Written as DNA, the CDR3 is TGTGCCACCAGCACCCCGCGAGAGGCGAATGAAAAACTGTTTTTT. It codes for CATSTPREANEKLFF.

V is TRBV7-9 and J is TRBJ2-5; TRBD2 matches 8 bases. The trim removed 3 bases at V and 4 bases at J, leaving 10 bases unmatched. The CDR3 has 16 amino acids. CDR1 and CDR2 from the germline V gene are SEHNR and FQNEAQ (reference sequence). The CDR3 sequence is CASSFLAGLTLETQYF. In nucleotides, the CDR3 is TGTGCCAGCAGCTTCCTAGCGGGTCTTACTCTAGAGACCCAGTACTTC.

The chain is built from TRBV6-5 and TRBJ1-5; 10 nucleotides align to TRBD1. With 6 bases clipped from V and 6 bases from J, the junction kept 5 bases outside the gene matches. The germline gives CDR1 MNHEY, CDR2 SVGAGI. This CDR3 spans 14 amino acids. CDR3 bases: TGTGCCAGCAGACGGACAGGGGGAGTTCAGCCCCAGCATTTT. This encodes CASRRTGGVQPQHF.

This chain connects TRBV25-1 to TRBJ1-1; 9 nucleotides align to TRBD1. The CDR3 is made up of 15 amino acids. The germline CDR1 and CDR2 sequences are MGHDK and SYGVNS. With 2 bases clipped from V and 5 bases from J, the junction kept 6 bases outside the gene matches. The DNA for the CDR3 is TGTGCCAGCAGTGAAGGGGACAGGGAGGGTACTGAAGCTTTCTTT. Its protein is CASSEGDREGTEAFF. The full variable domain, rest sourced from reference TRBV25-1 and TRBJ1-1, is EADIYQTPRYLVIGTGKKITLECSQTMGHDKMYWYQQDPGMELHLIHYSYGVNSTEKGDLSSESTVSRIRTEHFPLTLESARPSHTSQYLCASSEGDREGTEAFFGQGTRLTVV.

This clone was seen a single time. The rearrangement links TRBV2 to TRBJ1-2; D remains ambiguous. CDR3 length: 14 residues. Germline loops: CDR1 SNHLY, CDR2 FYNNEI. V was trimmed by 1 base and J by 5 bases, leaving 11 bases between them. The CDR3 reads CASSEVEVWYGYTF. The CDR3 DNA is TGTGCCAGCAGTGAAGTGGAGGTCTGGTATGGCTACACCTTC. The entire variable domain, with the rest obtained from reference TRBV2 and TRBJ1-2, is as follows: EPEVTQTPSHQVTQMGQEVILRCVPISNHLYFYWYRQILGQKVEFLVSFYNNEISEKSEIFDDQFSVERPDGSNFTLKIRSTKLEDSAMYFCASSEVEVWYGYTFGSGTRLTVV.

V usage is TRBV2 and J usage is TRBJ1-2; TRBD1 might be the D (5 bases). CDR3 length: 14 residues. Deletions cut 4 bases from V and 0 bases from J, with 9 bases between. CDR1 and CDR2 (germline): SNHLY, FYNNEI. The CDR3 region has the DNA TGTGCCAGCAGTGCTCCGACAGCTAACTATGGCTACACCTTC. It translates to CASSAPTANYGYTF.

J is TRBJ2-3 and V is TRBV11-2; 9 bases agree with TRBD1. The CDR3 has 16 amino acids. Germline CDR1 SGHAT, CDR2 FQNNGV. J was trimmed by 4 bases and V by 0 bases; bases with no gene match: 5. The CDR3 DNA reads TGTGCCAGCAGCTTAGACCGAACAGGGGGCGCAGATACGCAGTATTTT. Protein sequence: CASSLDRTGGADTQYF. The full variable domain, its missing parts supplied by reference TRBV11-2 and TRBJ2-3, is EAGVAQSPRYKIIEKRQSVAFWCNPISGHATLYWYQQILGQGPKLLIQFQNNGVVDDSQLPKDRFSAERLKGVDSTLKIQPAKLEDSAVYLCASSLDRTGGADTQYFGPGTRLTVL.

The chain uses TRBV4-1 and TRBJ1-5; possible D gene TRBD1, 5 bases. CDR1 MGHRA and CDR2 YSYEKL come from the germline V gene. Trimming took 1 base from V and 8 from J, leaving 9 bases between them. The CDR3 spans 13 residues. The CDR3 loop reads CASSQVEGKPQHF. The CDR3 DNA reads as TGCGCCAGCAGCCAAGTTGAGGGGAAGCCCCAGCATTTT.

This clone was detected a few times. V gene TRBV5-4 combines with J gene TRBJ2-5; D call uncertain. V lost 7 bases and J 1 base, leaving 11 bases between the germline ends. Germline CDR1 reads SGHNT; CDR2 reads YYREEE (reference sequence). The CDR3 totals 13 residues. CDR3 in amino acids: CASHYLPQETQYF. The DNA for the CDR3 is TGTGCCAGCCACTACCTTCCCCAAGAGACCCAGTACTTC.

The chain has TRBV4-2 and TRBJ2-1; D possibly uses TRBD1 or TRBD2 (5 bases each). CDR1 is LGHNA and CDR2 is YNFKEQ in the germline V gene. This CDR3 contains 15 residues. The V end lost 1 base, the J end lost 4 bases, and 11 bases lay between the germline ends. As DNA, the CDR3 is TGTGCCAGCAGCCAAGGGTACGGGGCTTACAATGAGCAGTTCTTC. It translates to CASSQGYGAYNEQFF.

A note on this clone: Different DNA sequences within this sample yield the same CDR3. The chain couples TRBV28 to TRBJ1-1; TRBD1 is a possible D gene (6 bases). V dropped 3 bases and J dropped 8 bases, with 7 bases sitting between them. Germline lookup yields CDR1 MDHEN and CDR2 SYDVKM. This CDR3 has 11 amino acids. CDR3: CASSFGTEAFF. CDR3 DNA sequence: TGTGCCAGCAGTTTCGGGACAGAAGCTTTCTTT.